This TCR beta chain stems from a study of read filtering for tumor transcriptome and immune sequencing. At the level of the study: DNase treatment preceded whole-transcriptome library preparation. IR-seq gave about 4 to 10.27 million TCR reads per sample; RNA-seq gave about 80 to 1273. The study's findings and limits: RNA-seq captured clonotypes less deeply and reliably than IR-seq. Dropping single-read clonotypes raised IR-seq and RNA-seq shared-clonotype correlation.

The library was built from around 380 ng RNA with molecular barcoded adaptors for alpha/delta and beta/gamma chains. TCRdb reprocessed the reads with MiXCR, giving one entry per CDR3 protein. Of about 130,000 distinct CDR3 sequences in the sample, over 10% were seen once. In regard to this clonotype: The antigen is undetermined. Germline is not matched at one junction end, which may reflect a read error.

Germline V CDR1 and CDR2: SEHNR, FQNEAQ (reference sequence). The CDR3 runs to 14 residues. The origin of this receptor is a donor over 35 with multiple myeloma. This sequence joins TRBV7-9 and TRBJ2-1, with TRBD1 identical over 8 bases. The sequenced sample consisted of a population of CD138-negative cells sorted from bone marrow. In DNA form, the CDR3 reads TGTGCCAGCAGCTCACCTGACAGGGGTAATGAGCAGCTCTTC. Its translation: CASSSPDRGNEQLF.